The present T cell receptor (delta chain) was sequenced within a study of gammadelta T cells in human blood. Study outcomes and limitations: Microbial exposure appeared to drive polyclonal γδ T cell expansion after birth.

The V end lost 0 bases, the J end lost 2 bases, and 25 bases lay between the germline ends. The length of the CDR3 is 20 residues. Germline loops: CDR1 TSWWSYY, CDR2 QGS. A remark on this clone: The antigen remains unidentified. This likely traces to a read error, being one base from a far larger clone. Other DNA sequences in the sample encode the same CDR3.

TCRdb reapplied CATT to the RT-PCR reads. The repertoire includes roughly 250 delta-chain clones, about 11% of them detected once, and around 23% sits in the top ten. The V gene is TRDV1, the J gene TRDJ1, with a possible D match to TRDD3 (6 bases). The sample consisted of non-Vgamma9Vdelta2 gamma-delta T cells from cord blood. The sequence came from a newborn. The CDR3 coding sequence is TGTGCTCTTGGGGAACTACCCGGAGCCTTTTTACTGGGTGATACCGATAAACTCATCTTT. Translating gives CALGELPGAFLLGDTDKLIF.